This T cell receptor beta chain was recovered during a study of blood T cell repertoires in COVID-19 (dated by TCRdb to about 2020). In terms of the full investigation: The collaborator samples originated in the United States, Italy and Spain and spanned the acute and convalescent phases of COVID-19. The prospective study material was composed of cDNA or gDNA derived from T cells, B-cell-depleted T cells, or PBMCs. Subjects who had been exposed to COVID-19, were actively infected with it, or had recovered from it provided the deeply sampled blood TCRbeta repertoires that made up the dataset. The repertoires were released in a freely available public database intended as a resource for research on the immune response to SARS-CoV-2. The samples were drawn from two sources: the first 160 participants of the ongoing ImmuneRACE study, and 1,000 to 1,500 subjects contributed by 6 global collaborators. Sample metadata almost always included a de-identified subject ID, COVID-19 status, age in years and sex. HLA class I and class II types, where available, came from metadata supplied by the sample provider rather than from assay-based typing. The paper's findings and limits, for the study overall: The quantity of clinical and demographic metadata differed by source and by participant and was supplied without curation.

V was cut back by 4 bases and J by 6 bases, leaving a gap of 10 bases between them. The CDR3 contains 12 residues, cysteine and phenylalanine counted. The retained sequence is limited to the CDR3, 36 bases, with the frame set at the first base. The germline V gene gives CDR1 as SGHTA and CDR2 as FQGNSA. Details on this clone: Its cognate antigen has yet to be identified. No per-base quality is available; no much larger clone lies one base away.

TCRbeta CDR3 regions were amplified from genomic DNA by means of the immunoSEQ Assay, a bias-controlled multiplex PCR. From the authors' description of their analysis: Nucleated cell counts per sample were estimated from amplification of reference gene primers within the assay. To quantify the absolute abundance of each unique TCRbeta CDR3 rearrangement, sequence reads were collapsed and filtered. Productive Simpson clonality was computed per sample as the square root of Simpson's diversity index over productive rearrangements. TCRdb stores this immuneACCESS table with in-frame sequences only. Part of the clones is absent; in the studies checked, under half of the shortfall reflects unresolved V genes, and no reason is known for the rest. Clone size and V and J calls were adopted from that table, with D and trimming inferred from the DNA. Within this sample are around 230,000 clones, with 70% to 90% of them counted one time only. The ten largest clones represent about 3.3% of the sample.

Enrolling through a virtual design, the prospective study's participants ranged in age from roughly 18 to 89 years and lived across approximately 25 United States geographic areas. Cohort assignment in the prospective study relied on participant-reported clinical history from a screening survey and a study questionnaire. Each participant in the prospective study had whole blood, serum and a nasopharyngeal or oropharyngeal swab collected by mobile phlebotomists. Over a roughly 2-month period, participants in the prospective study had the option of providing additional blood draws and questionnaires. Before DNA extraction, blood samples from the prospective study were shipped at room temperature or frozen.

Sequenced sample: PBMCs or T cells enriched from blood (not recorded which). The source of this sequence is a middle-aged woman with acute COVID-19. In this chain, TRBV7-2 is recombined with TRBJ2-7, with the identity of the D gene unclear. The CDR3 region: CASSSNIREQYF. The DNA sequence is as follows: TGTGCCAGCAGCTCGAACATTCGCGAGCAGTACTTC.